These T cell receptor beta chains were read from a single sample in a study of beta chain features in type 1 diabetes. The method was immunoSEQ multiplex PCR; TCRdb's version includes in-frame clones alone and lacks a portion of them. The data contain 150,000 to 200,000 clones, 6% to 9% of them singletons. Source material: central memory CD4+ T cells from blood. The receptors were gathered from a man aged 18 to 35 with type 1 diabetes. The CDR3 runs from the conserved cysteine through the conserved F or W. Fields, in order: clone size, V gene, CDR3 length, D gene, J gene, CDR3 DNA, CDR3 protein. The D gene is left open where the match is weak. Expanded clones get a size class; other rows say once, few or many, or leave the size out.

few,TRBV28,16,TRBD1,TRBJ2-5,TGTGCCAGCAGTCGCTATATACAGGGGGCACAAGAGACCCAGTACTTC,CASSRYIQGAQETQYF
.,TRBV19,14,TRBD2,TRBJ2-5,TGTGCCAGTACATCTAGCGGGAGGCGAGAGACCCAGTACTTC,CASTSSGRRETQYF
few,TRBV5-1,14,.,TRBJ1-1,TGCGCCAGCAGCTTGGCCACGGGGATAACTGAAGCTTTCTTT,CASSLATGITEAFF
.,TRBV29-1,16,TRBD1,TRBJ1-4,TGCAGCGTCTGGACAGGCCGTGGGGGGACTAATGAAAAACTGTTTTTT,CSVWTGRGGTNEKLFF
.,TRBV25-1,12,.,TRBJ2-1,TGTGCCAGCAGTGAAACAGGTCTCTGGCAGTTCTTC,CASSETGLWQFF
.,TRBV28,12,.,TRBJ2-7,TGTGCCAGCAGTCGGACAACTCCAAGGCAGTACTTC,CASSRTTPRQYF
.,TRBV7-2,13,TRBD1,TRBJ1-2,TGTGCCAGCAGCTCGACAGGGACGGGTGGCTACACCTTC,CASSSTGTGGYTF
few,TRBV19,17,TRBD2,TRBJ2-2,TGTGCCAGTAGTGAATATAGCGGGGGCGACTACACCGGGGAGCTGTTTTTT,CASSEYSGGDYTGELFF
.,TRBV2,14,TRBD1,TRBJ1-1,TGTGCCAGCAGGTATACAGGGGGCTCGACTGAAGCTTTCTTT,CASRYTGGSTEAFF
.,TRBV14,15,.,TRBJ1-1,TGTGCCAGCAGCCCGGGCCGGGGAAGGACCACTGAAGCTTTCTTT,CASSPGRGRTTEAFF
.,TRBV5-6,16,TRBD2,TRBJ2-5,TGTGCCAGCAGCGATTTAGCGGGGGCGACCCAAGAGACCCAGTACTTC,CASSDLAGATQETQYF
.,TRBV10-3,17,.,TRBJ2-5,TGTGCCATCAGTGAGGGAATGGCAGGGTCCGGTCAAGAGACCCAGTACTTC,CAISEGMAGSGQETQYF
few,TRBV5-6,15,.,TRBJ1-5,TGTGCCAGCAGCTTGGCCGGGGGTTTCAATCAGCCCCAGCATTTT,CASSLAGGFNQPQHF
.,TRBV18,13,.,TRBJ1-2,TGTGCCAGCTCACCGGGGAGGGAGTATGGCTACACCTTC,CASSPGREYGYTF
few,TRBV30,15,.,TRBJ2-3,TGTGCCTGGAGGATTCTTTCCACTAGCACAGATACGCAGTATTTT,CAWRILSTSTDTQYF
.,TRBV4-3,16,.,TRBJ1-2,TGCGCCAGCAGCCAAGAATACGGATGGGCAAACTATGGCTACACCTTC,CASSQEYGWANYGYTF
few,TRBV19,18,.,TRBJ2-4,TGTGCCAGTAGTTCAAGGGGAGGGGGGATTGTCTGGGAAAACATTCAGTACTTC,CASSSRGGGIVWENIQYF
many,TRBV15,15,TRBD1,TRBJ2-5,TGTGCCACCAGCAGAGTTGGACAGGGAGGAGAGACCCAGTACTTC,CATSRVGQGGETQYF
few,TRBV29-1,14,TRBD1,TRBJ1-2,TGCAGCGTTGCCGGCAGGGGGCGCGACTATGGCTACACCTTC,CSVAGRGRDYGYTF
.,TRBV7-2,15,TRBD2,TRBJ2-1,TGTGCCAGCAGCTTAAATAGCGGGGCGTACAATGAGCAGTTCTTC,CASSLNSGAYNEQFF
few,TRBV11-1,14,TRBD1,TRBJ2-7,TGTGCCAGCAGCTTGCAACAGGGGACCTACGAGCAGTACTTC,CASSLQQGTYEQYF
few,TRBV11-2,15,TRBD2,TRBJ2-5,TGTGCCAGCAGACGAGGACTAGCGGTACAAGAGACCCAGTACTTC,CASRRGLAVQETQYF
.,TRBV21-1,14,.,TRBJ2-7,TGTGCCAGCAGCATTGCAGGGCTAACCTACGAGCAGTACTTC,CASSIAGLTYEQYF
.,TRBV6-1,15,.,TRBJ2-5,TGTGCCACCTCTCGGAGGGGTCAGGTTGAAGAGACCCAGTACTTC,CATSRRGQVEETQYF
.,TRBV9,16,TRBD1,TRBJ1-1,TGTGCCAGCAGCGTAGGCCTGGACAGGGTGATGGGTGAAGCTTTCTTT,CASSVGLDRVMGEAFF
few,TRBV5-1,15,TRBD1,TRBJ1-4,TGCGCCAGCAGCTCCCGGACAGGGAATAGTGAAAAACTGTTTTTT,CASSSRTGNSEKLFF
.,TRBV13,16,.,TRBJ2-1,TGTGCCAGCAGCTATCAGGGGATGTCTATTTACAATGAGCAGTTCTTC,CASSYQGMSIYNEQFF
many,TRBV10-1,16,.,TRBJ2-2,TGCGCCAGCAGTGAGTCCCACAGTACTAACACCGGGGAGCTGTTTTTT,CASSESHSTNTGELFF
.,TRBV30,14,.,TRBJ2-3,TGTGCCTGGAGTCGCAGCGGACCCACAGATACGCAGTATTTT,CAWSRSGPTDTQYF
few,TRBV15,12,.,TRBJ1-2,TGTGCCACCAGCAGTAGCGAGTGGGGCTACACCTTC,CATSSSEWGYTF
few,TRBV28,13,TRBD2,TRBJ2-3,TGTGCCAGCCTCCGGGACTACACAGATACGCAGTATTTT,CASLRDYTDTQYF
.,TRBV7-9,14,.,TRBJ1-1,TGTGCCAGCAGCTTAGCGTCCGGGAACACTGAAGCTTTCTTT,CASSLASGNTEAFF
few,TRBV28,11,.,TRBJ1-1,TGTGCCATCCAGGGGAACACTGAAGCTTTCTTT,CAIQGNTEAFF
many,TRBV29-1,12,TRBD1,TRBJ2-1,TGCAGCGGGGGACAGGAAAACAATGAGCAGTTCTTC,CSGGQENNEQFF
.,TRBV28,14,TRBD1,TRBJ1-6,TGTGCCAGCCTACTTCGACAGGGTTATTCACCCCTCCACTTT,CASLLRQGYSPLHF
many,TRBV4-1,14,.,TRBJ2-2,TGCGCCAGCAGCCAGCCACTGATTTCCGGGGAGCTGTTTTTT,CASSQPLISGELFF
few,TRBV9,15,TRBD2,TRBJ2-3,TGTGCCAGCAGCGTAGCGGCGGGAGTGACAGATACGCAGTATTTT,CASSVAAGVTDTQYF
.,TRBV5-1,12,TRBD1,TRBJ2-7,TGCGCCAGCAGCCGAGACAGGGGCGAGCAGTACTTC,CASSRDRGEQYF
.,TRBV5-6,16,.,TRBJ2-2,TGTGCCAGCAGCTTGGTTCTGGGGGCGAGGACCGGGGAGCTGTTTTTT,CASSLVLGARTGELFF
.,TRBV28,13,.,TRBJ1-2,TGTGCCAGCAGTCAGGGAATAGGCTATGGCTACACCTTC,CASSQGIGYGYTF
.,TRBV7-2,14,TRBD1,TRBJ2-7,TGTGCCAGCAGCAGACAGGGGGACTCCTACGAGCAGTACTTC,CASSRQGDSYEQYF
.,TRBV18,13,.,TRBJ1-1,TGTGCCAGCTCAAGACAGTCGAACACTGAAGCTTTCTTT,CASSRQSNTEAFF
.,TRBV29-1,14,TRBD2,TRBJ2-3,TGCAGCGCCGATGGTAGCGGGGGCACAGATACGCAGTATTTT,CSADGSGGTDTQYF
.,TRBV5-6,14,TRBD1,TRBJ2-3,TGTGCCAGCAGCTACGGACAGGCCACAGATACGCAGTATTTT,CASSYGQATDTQYF
few,TRBV20-1,10,.,TRBJ1-2,TGCAGTGCTAGAGACCCGGGGTACACCTTC,CSARDPGYTF
.,TRBV5-6,14,.,TRBJ1-3,TGTGCCAGCAGCTTTTATGTCTCTGGAAACACCATATATTTT,CASSFYVSGNTIYF
.,TRBV5-4,15,TRBD2,TRBJ2-5,TGTGCCAGCAGCAAAGCTAGCGGACCTCAAGAGACCCAGTACTTC,CASSKASGPQETQYF
few,TRBV29-1,13,.,TRBJ2-3,TGCAGCGTTTTATTCAGGGTGGGAGATACGCAGTATTTT,CSVLFRVGDTQYF
.,TRBV28,15,.,TRBJ2-5,TGTGCCAGCAGATCCCCAGGGGAGCGTGCGGGGACCCAGTACTTC,CASRSPGERAGTQYF
.,TRBV5-1,14,.,TRBJ1-1,TGCGCCAGCAGCCATGGACAGAGGGAAACTGAAGCTTTCTTT,CASSHGQRETEAFF
few,TRBV10-3,16,.,TRBJ2-7,TGTGCCATCAGTGAGTCGAGACTGAGGTCGTCCTACGAGCAGTACTTC,CAISESRLRSSYEQYF
few,TRBV4-3,14,.,TRBJ2-7,TGCGCCAGCAGCTCGGGGTCTCTCGGATACGAGCAGTACTTC,CASSSGSLGYEQYF
.,TRBV5-4,20,TRBD2,TRBJ2-3,TGTGCCAGCAGCTTGGGTACTAGGACTAGCGGGAGGAGCAAGACAGATACGCAGTATTTT,CASSLGTRTSGRSKTDTQYF
many,TRBV2,13,.,TRBJ2-7,TGTGCCAGCAGTCGAGGCCTCTCGGGCGAGCAGTACTTC,CASSRGLSGEQYF
.,TRBV15,14,.,TRBJ1-1,TGTGCCACCATTAGTCGGGGAAGAGGCGCTGAAGCTTTCTTT,CATISRGRGAEAFF